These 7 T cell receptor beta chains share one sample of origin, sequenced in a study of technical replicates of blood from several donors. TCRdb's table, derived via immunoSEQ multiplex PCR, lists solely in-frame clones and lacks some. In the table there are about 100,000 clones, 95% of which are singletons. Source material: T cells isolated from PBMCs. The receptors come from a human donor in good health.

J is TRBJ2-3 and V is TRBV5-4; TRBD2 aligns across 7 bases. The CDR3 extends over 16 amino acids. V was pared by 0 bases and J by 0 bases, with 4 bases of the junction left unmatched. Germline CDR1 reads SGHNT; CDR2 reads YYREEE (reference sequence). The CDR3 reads CASSLVRGSSTDTQYF. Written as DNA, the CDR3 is TGTGCCAGCAGCTTGGTGCGGGGGAGTAGCACAGATACGCAGTATTTT. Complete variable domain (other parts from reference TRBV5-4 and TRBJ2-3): ETGVTQSPTHLIKTRGQQVTLRCSSQSGHNTVSWYQQALGQGPQFIFQYYREEENGRGNFPPRFSGLQFPNYSSELNVNALELDDSALYLCASSLVRGSSTDTQYFGPGTRLTVL.

The CDR3 sequence: CASTLEPSEYYEQYF. The CDR3, as DNA: TGCGCCAGCACCCTCGAACCTTCGGAGTATTACGAGCAGTACTTC. This chain joins TRBV5-1 and TRBJ2-7; D is unclear. Germline CDR1 and CDR2: SGHRS and YFSETQ. The ends were cut back, 6 bases at V and 4 bases at J, with 20 bases in the middle. The CDR3 runs to 15 residues.

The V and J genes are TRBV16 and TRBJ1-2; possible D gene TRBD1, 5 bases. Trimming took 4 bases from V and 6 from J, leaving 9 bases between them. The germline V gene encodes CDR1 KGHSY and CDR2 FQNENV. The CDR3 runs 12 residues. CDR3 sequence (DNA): TGTGCCAGCAGCCCAGGGCAGAATGGCTACACCTTC. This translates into CASSPGQNGYTF.

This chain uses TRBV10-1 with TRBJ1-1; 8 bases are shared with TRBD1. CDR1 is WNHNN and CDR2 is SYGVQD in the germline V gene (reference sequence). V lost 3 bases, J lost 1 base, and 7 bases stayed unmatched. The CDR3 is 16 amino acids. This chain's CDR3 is CASSEDRGAGNTEAFF. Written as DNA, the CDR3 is TGCGCCAGCAGTGAAGACAGGGGCGCGGGGAACACTGAAGCTTTCTTT.

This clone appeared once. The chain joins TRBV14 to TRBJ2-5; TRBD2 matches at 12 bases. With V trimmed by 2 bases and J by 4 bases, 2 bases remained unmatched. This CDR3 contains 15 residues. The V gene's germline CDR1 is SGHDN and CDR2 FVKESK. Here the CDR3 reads CASSQTSGRIETQYF. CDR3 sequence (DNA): TGTGCCAGCAGCCAAACTAGCGGGAGGATAGAGACCCAGTACTTC.

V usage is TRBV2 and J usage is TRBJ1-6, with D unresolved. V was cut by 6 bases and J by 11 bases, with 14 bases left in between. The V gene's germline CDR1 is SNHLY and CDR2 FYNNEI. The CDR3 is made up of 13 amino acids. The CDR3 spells CASSHPTEAPLHF. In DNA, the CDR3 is TGTGCCAGCAGCCACCCGACCGAGGCACCCCTCCACTTT.

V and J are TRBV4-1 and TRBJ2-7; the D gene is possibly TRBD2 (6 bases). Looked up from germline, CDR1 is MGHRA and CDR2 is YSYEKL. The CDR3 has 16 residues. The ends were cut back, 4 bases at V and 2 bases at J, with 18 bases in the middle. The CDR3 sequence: CASSPSAGLVPYEQYF. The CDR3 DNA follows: TGCGCCAGCAGCCCCTCCGCGGGGCTGGTCCCCTACGAGCAGTACTTC.